A selection of T cell receptor beta chains follows, all from one sample in a study of radiation and T cells in renal cell carcinoma. The assay was immunoSEQ multiplex PCR, and TCRdb's table has in-frame clones only and misses some. The sample yields about 74,000 clones, 89% seen once. The sample in question was blood, obtained from a patient whose treatment included radiotherapy and nephrectomy. Every receptor here comes from a woman aged 70 to 79 with renal cell carcinoma. Each CDR3 is given with its conserved first and last residue. The order of the fields is D gene, J gene, V gene, clone size, CDR3 DNA, CDR3 protein. D genes are given only for firm matches. Only part of the rows carry a size: once, few, many, or a class if the clone is expanded.

d_gene: -
j_gene: TRBJ2-7
v_gene: TRBV5-1
abundance: -
CDR3nt: TGCGCCAGCAGCTCGGACCCGAGCTCCTACGAGCAGTACTTC
CDR3aa: CASSSDPSSYEQYF

d_gene: TRBD2
j_gene: TRBJ2-5
v_gene: TRBV4-2
abundance: -
CDR3nt: TGTGCCAGCAGCCCCCGGGGGCTAGCGGGGGCCCAAGAGACCCAGTACTTC
CDR3aa: CASSPRGLAGAQETQYF

d_gene: TRBD1
j_gene: TRBJ1-4
v_gene: TRBV2
abundance: -
CDR3nt: TGTGCCAGCAGTCCACAGACAGGGGCTAATGAAAAACTGTTTTTT
CDR3aa: CASSPQTGANEKLFF

d_gene: -
j_gene: TRBJ2-5
v_gene: TRBV20-1
abundance: -
CDR3nt: TGCAGTGCGAGACAGGTCGAGACCCAGTACTTC
CDR3aa: CSARQVETQYF

d_gene: TRBD1
j_gene: TRBJ2-2
v_gene: TRBV9
abundance: -
CDR3nt: TGTGCCAGCAGCGAAACCTGGGACAGGACCGGGGAGCTGTTTTTT
CDR3aa: CASSETWDRTGELFF

d_gene: -
j_gene: TRBJ1-1
v_gene: TRBV7-9
abundance: -
CDR3nt: TGTGCCAGCAGCTTAGTCGTCGGGGCCCCTGAAGCTTTCTTT
CDR3aa: CASSLVVGAPEAFF

d_gene: -
j_gene: TRBJ2-7
v_gene: TRBV9
abundance: -
CDR3nt: TGTGCCAGCAGCCTATCGCCCGGGGCTTCCGAGCAGTACTTC
CDR3aa: CASSLSPGASEQYF

d_gene: -
j_gene: TRBJ2-5
v_gene: TRBV19
abundance: -
CDR3nt: TGTGCCAGTAGTATGGGGGGCTACAACCAAGAGACCCAGTACTTC
CDR3aa: CASSMGGYNQETQYF

d_gene: -
j_gene: TRBJ2-5
v_gene: TRBV11-2
abundance: -
CDR3nt: TGTGCCAGCAGCTTTAATCCCAAAGAGACCCAGTACTTC
CDR3aa: CASSFNPKETQYF

d_gene: -
j_gene: TRBJ1-6
v_gene: TRBV11-2
abundance: -
CDR3nt: TGTGCCAGCAGCTTAAACCGGGGGGATTCACCCCTCCACTTT
CDR3aa: CASSLNRGDSPLHF

d_gene: -
j_gene: TRBJ1-4
v_gene: TRBV19
abundance: -
CDR3nt: TGTGCCAGTAGTATAGACCAAGGGGGATTCCCGCTATCTGGTGAAAAACTGTTTTTT
CDR3aa: CASSIDQGGFPLSGEKLFF

d_gene: -
j_gene: TRBJ2-3
v_gene: TRBV9
abundance: -
CDR3nt: TGTGCCAGCAGCGTAGGCCTTGCGGGAGATACGCAGTATTTT
CDR3aa: CASSVGLAGDTQYF

d_gene: -
j_gene: TRBJ1-1
v_gene: TRBV25-1
abundance: -
CDR3nt: TGTGCCAGCAGTGCGCCTCCGACAGGGAACACTGAAGCTTTCTTT
CDR3aa: CASSAPPTGNTEAFF

d_gene: TRBD2
j_gene: TRBJ2-1
v_gene: TRBV7-9
abundance: -
CDR3nt: TGTGCCAGCAGCCCCCAAATGGGACTAGCGGGAAGATCCTACAATGAGCAGTTCTTC
CDR3aa: CASSPQMGLAGRSYNEQFF

d_gene: -
j_gene: TRBJ1-1
v_gene: TRBV15
abundance: once
CDR3nt: TGTGCCACCAGCAGAGACAACACTGAAGCTTTCTTT
CDR3aa: CATSRDNTEAFF

d_gene: -
j_gene: TRBJ1-2
v_gene: TRBV7-2
abundance: -
CDR3nt: TGTGCCAGCAGCTTAGCGAGCGGGAACTATGGCTACACCTTC
CDR3aa: CASSLASGNYGYTF

d_gene: TRBD1
j_gene: TRBJ1-1
v_gene: TRBV9
abundance: -
CDR3nt: TGTGCCAGCAGCGTAGGGACAGGGGCCCTTGGTAACACTGAAGCTTTCTTT
CDR3aa: CASSVGTGALGNTEAFF

d_gene: -
j_gene: TRBJ1-6
v_gene: TRBV4-2
abundance: once
CDR3nt: TGTGCCAGCAGCCAAGAGGCAGACCAAGGAACCCTCCACTTT
CDR3aa: CASSQEADQGTLHF

d_gene: -
j_gene: TRBJ2-6
v_gene: TRBV7-3
abundance: -
CDR3nt: TGTGCCAGCAGCTTCCCTGGGGCCAACGTCCTGACTTTC
CDR3aa: CASSFPGANVLTF

d_gene: -
j_gene: TRBJ1-1
v_gene: TRBV2
abundance: -
CDR3nt: TGTGCCAGCAGTGAGACGGCAAGCCCCCCTGAAGCTTTCTTT
CDR3aa: CASSETASPPEAFF

d_gene: TRBD2
j_gene: TRBJ2-3
v_gene: TRBV6-5
abundance: once
CDR3nt: TGTGCCAGCAGTTACCCTAGCGGGGGCACAGATACGCAGTATTTT
CDR3aa: CASSYPSGGTDTQYF

d_gene: -
j_gene: TRBJ1-4
v_gene: TRBV5-1
abundance: -
CDR3nt: TGCGCCAGCAGCTTGGGGTCAGGGCTGAGTGAAAAACTGTTTTTT
CDR3aa: CASSLGSGLSEKLFF

d_gene: TRBD1
j_gene: TRBJ1-6
v_gene: TRBV28
abundance: few
CDR3nt: TGTGCCAGCAGCGACAGGGTTAATTCACCCCTCCACTTT
CDR3aa: CASSDRVNSPLHF

d_gene: -
j_gene: TRBJ2-3
v_gene: TRBV4-2
abundance: -
CDR3nt: TGTGCCAGCAGCCCCCTACGACAGGCTAGCACAGATACGCAGTATTTT
CDR3aa: CASSPLRQASTDTQYF

d_gene: -
j_gene: TRBJ1-2
v_gene: TRBV19
abundance: -
CDR3nt: TGTGCCAGTACCCAGAGAGGGAACTATGGCTACACCTTC
CDR3aa: CASTQRGNYGYTF

d_gene: -
j_gene: TRBJ2-7
v_gene: TRBV21-1
abundance: -
CDR3nt: TGTGCCAGCAGCGGGGCGGGGGGCCTTTCCTACGAGCAGTACTTC
CDR3aa: CASSGAGGLSYEQYF

d_gene: TRBD2
j_gene: TRBJ2-7
v_gene: TRBV11-2
abundance: -
CDR3nt: TGTGCCAGCAGCTTAAACCCGGTGGGAGCGGGGGGGGACGAGCAGTACTTC
CDR3aa: CASSLNPVGAGGDEQYF

d_gene: -
j_gene: TRBJ2-4
v_gene: TRBV28
abundance: -
CDR3nt: TGTGCCAGCAGCCCGGCCAGTAAAAACATTCAGTACTTC
CDR3aa: CASSPASKNIQYF

d_gene: -
j_gene: TRBJ1-1
v_gene: TRBV9
abundance: -
CDR3nt: TGTGCCAGCAGCGTAGTGGACCTCACAGAAGCTTTCTTT
CDR3aa: CASSVVDLTEAFF

d_gene: -
j_gene: TRBJ1-2
v_gene: TRBV6-5
abundance: -
CDR3nt: TGTGCCAGCAGGACGGATGTAAAGGGGAAATATGGCTACACCTTC
CDR3aa: CASRTDVKGKYGYTF

d_gene: -
j_gene: TRBJ2-3
v_gene: TRBV5-4
abundance: once
CDR3nt: TGTGCCAGCAGCTTGGGCTACGGCTCAGATACGCAGTATTTT
CDR3aa: CASSLGYGSDTQYF

d_gene: -
j_gene: TRBJ1-4
v_gene: TRBV9
abundance: -
CDR3nt: TGTGCCAGCAGTCCCATTGGAACAACTAATGAAAAACTGTTTTTT
CDR3aa: CASSPIGTTNEKLFF

d_gene: TRBD1
j_gene: TRBJ1-1
v_gene: TRBV10-3
abundance: -
CDR3nt: TGTGCCATCAGTGAGTGGGACAGGGACACTGAAGCTTTCTTT
CDR3aa: CAISEWDRDTEAFF

d_gene: -
j_gene: TRBJ1-2
v_gene: TRBV30
abundance: -
CDR3nt: TGTGCCTGGAACCTAAAGGGGGTCGACTATGGCTACACCTTC
CDR3aa: CAWNLKGVDYGYTF

d_gene: TRBD1
j_gene: TRBJ1-5
v_gene: TRBV30
abundance: -
CDR3nt: TGTGCCTGGAGCCGGACAGGGGTTAGTGCTGGCAATCAGCCCCAGCATTTT
CDR3aa: CAWSRTGVSAGNQPQHF

d_gene: -
j_gene: TRBJ2-7
v_gene: TRBV27
abundance: -
CDR3nt: TGTGCCAGCGCAGGGTTGACATTCTACGAGCAGTACTTC
CDR3aa: CASAGLTFYEQYF

d_gene: -
j_gene: TRBJ1-2
v_gene: TRBV28
abundance: -
CDR3nt: TGTGCCAGCAGTTTAGGGGGGATCAACTATGGCTACACCTTC
CDR3aa: CASSLGGINYGYTF

d_gene: -
j_gene: TRBJ1-2
v_gene: TRBV21-1
abundance: -
CDR3nt: TGTGCCAGCAGCGCCCGGGACAGGGGGCGCGCGTATGGCTACACCTTC
CDR3aa: CASSARDRGRAYGYTF

d_gene: TRBD1
j_gene: TRBJ2-5
v_gene: TRBV29-1
abundance: -
CDR3nt: TGCAGCGTTGAACAGGGGGCAGAGACCCAGTACTTC
CDR3aa: CSVEQGAETQYF

d_gene: -
j_gene: TRBJ2-5
v_gene: TRBV7-9
abundance: -
CDR3nt: TGTGCCAGCAGCTTAGGAGGGCCAGCCCAAGAGACCCAGTACTTC
CDR3aa: CASSLGGPAQETQYF

d_gene: TRBD1
j_gene: TRBJ1-5
v_gene: TRBV15
abundance: -
CDR3nt: TGTGCCACCAGCAGTCTCAACCTTGTGGACAGGGAAAGCGGTCAGCCCCAGCATTTT
CDR3aa: CATSSLNLVDRESGQPQHF

d_gene: -
j_gene: TRBJ2-7
v_gene: TRBV5-1
abundance: -
CDR3nt: TGCGCCAGCAGCTTGAGCGAACACACCTCCTACGAGCAGTACTTC
CDR3aa: CASSLSEHTSYEQYF

d_gene: TRBD1
j_gene: TRBJ2-5
v_gene: TRBV7-7
abundance: -
CDR3nt: TGTGCTAGCAGCCTCGGGACAGGGTTAACTGGGGAGACCCAGTACTTC
CDR3aa: CASSLGTGLTGETQYF

d_gene: -
j_gene: TRBJ1-3
v_gene: TRBV7-7
abundance: once
CDR3nt: TGTGCTAGCAGACTCGAGGGGCTAGACACCATATATTTT
CDR3aa: CASRLEGLDTIYF

d_gene: -
j_gene: TRBJ1-1
v_gene: TRBV15
abundance: -
CDR3nt: TGTGCCACCAGCAGAGTCCGGGACACTAACACTGAAGCTTTCTTT
CDR3aa: CATSRVRDTNTEAFF

d_gene: -
j_gene: TRBJ1-4
v_gene: TRBV29-1
abundance: -
CDR3nt: TGCAGCGCAGAGGGCAGGGGAGAAAAACTGTTTTTT
CDR3aa: CSAEGRGEKLFF

d_gene: -
j_gene: TRBJ2-3
v_gene: TRBV11-3
abundance: -
CDR3nt: TGTGCCAGCAGCTTAGATCTGAGACAGGGCACAGATACGCAGTATTTT
CDR3aa: CASSLDLRQGTDTQYF

d_gene: TRBD2
j_gene: TRBJ2-3
v_gene: TRBV5-1
abundance: once
CDR3nt: TGCGCCAGCAGTGGTCTAGCGGGGGTTAAAGGGACAGATACGCAGTATTTT
CDR3aa: CASSGLAGVKGTDTQYF

d_gene: TRBD1
j_gene: TRBJ1-5
v_gene: TRBV19
abundance: -
CDR3nt: TGTGCCAGTAGTATAGAGACAGGGTATCGTCAGCCCCAGCATTTT
CDR3aa: CASSIETGYRQPQHF

d_gene: -
j_gene: TRBJ1-2
v_gene: TRBV4-3
abundance: -
CDR3nt: TGCGCCAGCAGCCACAGGGAGGGCTATGGCTACACCTTC
CDR3aa: CASSHREGYGYTF

d_gene: TRBD2
j_gene: TRBJ2-7
v_gene: TRBV7-2
abundance: -
CDR3nt: TGTGCCAGCAGCTCGGTAGCGGGGCCCTCCTACGAGCAGTACTTC
CDR3aa: CASSSVAGPSYEQYF

d_gene: -
j_gene: TRBJ1-2
v_gene: TRBV30
abundance: few
CDR3nt: TGTGCCTGGAGTCCCTCCGGCGGTGGCTACACCTTC
CDR3aa: CAWSPSGGGYTF

d_gene: -
j_gene: TRBJ1-5
v_gene: TRBV27
abundance: once
CDR3nt: TGTGCCAGCAGTTTATCGGGACTCAACCAGCCCCAGCATTTT
CDR3aa: CASSLSGLNQPQHF

d_gene: -
j_gene: TRBJ2-7
v_gene: TRBV18
abundance: once
CDR3nt: TGTGCCAGCTCACCGGGCTACGAGCAGTACTTC
CDR3aa: CASSPGYEQYF

d_gene: -
j_gene: TRBJ2-7
v_gene: TRBV5-5
abundance: -
CDR3nt: TGTGCCAGCAGCTTGGATATTCAGGGTTCCTACGAGCAGTACTTC
CDR3aa: CASSLDIQGSYEQYF

d_gene: -
j_gene: TRBJ2-2
v_gene: TRBV2
abundance: -
CDR3nt: TGTGCCAGCAGTGAAGACTTCCTCCGCGCCGGGGAGCTGTTTTTT
CDR3aa: CASSEDFLRAGELFF

d_gene: -
j_gene: TRBJ1-4
v_gene: TRBV30
abundance: few
CDR3nt: TGTGCCTGGAGTAACGGCGGGTCAACTAATGAAAAACTGTTTTTT
CDR3aa: CAWSNGGSTNEKLFF

d_gene: TRBD1
j_gene: TRBJ2-1
v_gene: TRBV6-5
abundance: -
CDR3nt: TGTGCCAGCAGTTGGACAGGGGGTAATGAGCAGTTCTTC
CDR3aa: CASSWTGGNEQFF

d_gene: TRBD1
j_gene: TRBJ2-7
v_gene: TRBV6-5
abundance: -
CDR3nt: TGTGCCAGCAGCCAACCCCGGGACAGGGAGGCCGAGCAGTACTTC
CDR3aa: CASSQPRDREAEQYF

d_gene: -
j_gene: TRBJ1-4
v_gene: TRBV6-5
abundance: -
CDR3nt: TGTGCCAGCAGTTACTACGGCAGTGGGGGCGAAAAACTGTTTTTT
CDR3aa: CASSYYGSGGEKLFF